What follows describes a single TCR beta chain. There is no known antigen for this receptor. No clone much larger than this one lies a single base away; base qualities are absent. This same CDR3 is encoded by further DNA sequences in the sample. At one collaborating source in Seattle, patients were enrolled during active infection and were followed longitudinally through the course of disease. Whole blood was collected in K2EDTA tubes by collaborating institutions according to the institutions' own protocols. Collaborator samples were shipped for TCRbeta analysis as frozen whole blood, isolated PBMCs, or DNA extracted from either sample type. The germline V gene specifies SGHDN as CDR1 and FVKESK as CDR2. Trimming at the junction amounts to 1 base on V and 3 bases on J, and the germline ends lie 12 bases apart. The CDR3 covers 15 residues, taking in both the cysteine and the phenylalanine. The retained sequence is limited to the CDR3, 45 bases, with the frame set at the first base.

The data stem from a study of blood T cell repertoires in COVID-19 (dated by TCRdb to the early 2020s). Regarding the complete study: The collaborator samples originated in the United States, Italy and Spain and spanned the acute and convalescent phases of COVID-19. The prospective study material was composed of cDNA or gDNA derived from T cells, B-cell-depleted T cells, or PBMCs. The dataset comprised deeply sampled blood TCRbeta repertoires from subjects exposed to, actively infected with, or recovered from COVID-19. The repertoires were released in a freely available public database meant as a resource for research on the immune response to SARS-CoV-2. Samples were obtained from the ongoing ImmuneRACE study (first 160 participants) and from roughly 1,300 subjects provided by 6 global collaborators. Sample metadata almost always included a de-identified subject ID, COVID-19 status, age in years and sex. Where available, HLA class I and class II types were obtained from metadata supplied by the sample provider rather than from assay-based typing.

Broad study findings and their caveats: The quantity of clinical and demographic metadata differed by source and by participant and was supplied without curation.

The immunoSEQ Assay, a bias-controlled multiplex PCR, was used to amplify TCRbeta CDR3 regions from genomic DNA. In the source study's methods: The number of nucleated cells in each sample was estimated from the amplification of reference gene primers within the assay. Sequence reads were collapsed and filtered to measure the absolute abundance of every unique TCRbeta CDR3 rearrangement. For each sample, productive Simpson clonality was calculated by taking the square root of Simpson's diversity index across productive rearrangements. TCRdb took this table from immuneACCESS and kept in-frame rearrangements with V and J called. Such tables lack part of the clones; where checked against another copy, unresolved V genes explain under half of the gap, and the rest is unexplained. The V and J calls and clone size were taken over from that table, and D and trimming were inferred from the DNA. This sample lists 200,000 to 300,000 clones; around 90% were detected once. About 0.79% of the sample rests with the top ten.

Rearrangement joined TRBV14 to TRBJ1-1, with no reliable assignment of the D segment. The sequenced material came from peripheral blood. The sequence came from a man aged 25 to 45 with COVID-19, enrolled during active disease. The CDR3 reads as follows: CASSQVAGADTEAFF. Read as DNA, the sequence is TGTGCCAGCAGCCAAGTGGCGGGCGCGGACACTGAAGCTTTCTTT.